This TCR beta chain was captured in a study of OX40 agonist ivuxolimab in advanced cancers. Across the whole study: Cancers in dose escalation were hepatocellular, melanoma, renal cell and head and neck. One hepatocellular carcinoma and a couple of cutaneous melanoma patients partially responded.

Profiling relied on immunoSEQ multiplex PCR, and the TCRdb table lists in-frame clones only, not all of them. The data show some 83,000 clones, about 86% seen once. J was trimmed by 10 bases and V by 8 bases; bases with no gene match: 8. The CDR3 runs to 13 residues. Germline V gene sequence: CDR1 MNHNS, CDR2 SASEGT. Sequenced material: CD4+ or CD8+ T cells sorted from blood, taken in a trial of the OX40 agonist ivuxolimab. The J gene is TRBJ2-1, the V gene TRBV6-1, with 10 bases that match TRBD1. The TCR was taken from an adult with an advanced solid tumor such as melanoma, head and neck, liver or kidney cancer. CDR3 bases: TGTGCCAGCTCCGGGACAGGGGATGGAGAGCAGTTCTTC. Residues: CASSGTGDGEQFF.